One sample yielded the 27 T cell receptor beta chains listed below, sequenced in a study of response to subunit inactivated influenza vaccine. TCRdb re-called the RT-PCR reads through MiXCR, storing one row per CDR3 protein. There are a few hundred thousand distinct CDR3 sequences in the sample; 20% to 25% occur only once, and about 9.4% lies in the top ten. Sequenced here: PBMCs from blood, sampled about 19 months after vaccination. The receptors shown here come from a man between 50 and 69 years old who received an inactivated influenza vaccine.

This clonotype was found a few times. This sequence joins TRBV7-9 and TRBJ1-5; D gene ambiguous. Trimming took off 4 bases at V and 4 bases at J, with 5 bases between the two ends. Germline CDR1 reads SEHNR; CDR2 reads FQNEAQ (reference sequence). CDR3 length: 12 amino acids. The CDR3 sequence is CASSYNNQPQHF. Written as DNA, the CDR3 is TGTGCCAGCAGCTATAATAATCAGCCCCAGCATTTT. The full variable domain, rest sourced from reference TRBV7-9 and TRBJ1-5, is DTGVSQNPRHKITKRGQNVTFRCDPISEHNRLYWYRQTLGQGPEFLTYFQNEAQLEKSRLLSDRFSAERPKGSFSTLEIQRTEQGDSAMYLCASSYNNQPQHFGDGTRLSIL.

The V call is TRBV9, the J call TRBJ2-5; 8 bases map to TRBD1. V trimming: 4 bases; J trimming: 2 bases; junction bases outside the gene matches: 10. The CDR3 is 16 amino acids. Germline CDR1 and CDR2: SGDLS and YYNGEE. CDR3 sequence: CASSLVGQGTQETQYF. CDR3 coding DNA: TGTGCCAGCAGCCTCGTCGGACAGGGAACACAAGAGACCCAGTACTTC.

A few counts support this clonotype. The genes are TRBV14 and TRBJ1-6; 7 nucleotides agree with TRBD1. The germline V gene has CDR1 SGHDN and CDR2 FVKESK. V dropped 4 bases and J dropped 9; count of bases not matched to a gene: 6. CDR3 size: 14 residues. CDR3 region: CASSPTGVGSPLHF. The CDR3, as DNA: TGTGCCAGCAGCCCCACAGGGGTCGGTTCACCCCTCCACTTT.

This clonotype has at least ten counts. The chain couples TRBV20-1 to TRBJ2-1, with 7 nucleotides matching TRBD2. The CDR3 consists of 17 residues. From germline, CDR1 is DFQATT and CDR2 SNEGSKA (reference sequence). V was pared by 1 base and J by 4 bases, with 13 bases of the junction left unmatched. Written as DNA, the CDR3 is TGCAGTGCTAGAGGCCGACTAGCTTCTGGGAGGTACAATGAGCAGTTCTTC. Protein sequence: CSARGRLASGRYNEQFF.

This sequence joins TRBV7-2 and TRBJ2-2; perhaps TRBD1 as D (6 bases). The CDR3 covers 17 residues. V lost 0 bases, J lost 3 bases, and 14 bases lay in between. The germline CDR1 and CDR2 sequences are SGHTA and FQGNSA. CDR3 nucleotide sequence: TGTGCCAGCAGCTTAGCTTATAGGACAGAATACACCGGGGAGCTGTTTTTT. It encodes CASSLAYRTEYTGELFF.

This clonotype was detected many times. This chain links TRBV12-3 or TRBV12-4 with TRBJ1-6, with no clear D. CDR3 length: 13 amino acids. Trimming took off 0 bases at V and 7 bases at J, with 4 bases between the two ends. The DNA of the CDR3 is TGTGCCAGCAGTTTAGCGGGGAATTCACCCCTCCACTTT. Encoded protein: CASSLAGNSPLHF.

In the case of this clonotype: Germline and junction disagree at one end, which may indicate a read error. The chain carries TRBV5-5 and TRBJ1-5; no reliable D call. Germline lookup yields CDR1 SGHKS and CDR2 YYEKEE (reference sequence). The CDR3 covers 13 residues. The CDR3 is CAGSLAEHQPQHF. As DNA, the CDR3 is TGTGCCGGCAGCTTGGCGGAGCATCAGCCCCAGCATTTT.

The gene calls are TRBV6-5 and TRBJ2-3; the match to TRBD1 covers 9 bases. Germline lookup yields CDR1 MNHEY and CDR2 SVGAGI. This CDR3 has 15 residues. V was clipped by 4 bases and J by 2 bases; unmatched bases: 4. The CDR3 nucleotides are TGTGCCAGCAGTTCTGGACAGGGGAACACAGATACGCAGTATTTT. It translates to CASSSGQGNTDTQYF.

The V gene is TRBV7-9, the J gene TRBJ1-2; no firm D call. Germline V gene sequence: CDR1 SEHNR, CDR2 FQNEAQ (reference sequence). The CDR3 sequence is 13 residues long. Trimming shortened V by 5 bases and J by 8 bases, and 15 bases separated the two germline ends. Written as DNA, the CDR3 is TGTGCCAGCAGCCGATCGGTGTTAGGAGGCTACACCTTC. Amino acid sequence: CASSRSVLGGYTF.

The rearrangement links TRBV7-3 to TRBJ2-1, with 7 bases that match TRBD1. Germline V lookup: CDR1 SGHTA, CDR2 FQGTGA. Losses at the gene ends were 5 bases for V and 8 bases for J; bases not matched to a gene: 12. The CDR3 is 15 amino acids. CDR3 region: CASSPTGEVRDEQFF. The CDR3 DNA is TGTGCCAGCAGCCCAACAGGGGAAGTGAGGGATGAGCAGTTCTTC.

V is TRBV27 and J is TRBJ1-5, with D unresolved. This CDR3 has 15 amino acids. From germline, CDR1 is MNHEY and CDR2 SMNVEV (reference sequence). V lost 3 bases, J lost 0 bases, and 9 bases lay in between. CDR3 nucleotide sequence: TGTGCCAGCAGTTTTGTCGGTTATAGCAATCAGCCCCAGCATTTT. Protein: CASSFVGYSNQPQHF.

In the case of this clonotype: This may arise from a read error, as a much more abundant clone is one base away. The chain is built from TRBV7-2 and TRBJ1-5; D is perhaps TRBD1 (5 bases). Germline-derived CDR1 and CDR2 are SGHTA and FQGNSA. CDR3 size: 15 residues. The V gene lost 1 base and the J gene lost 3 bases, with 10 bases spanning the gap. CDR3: CASSLVWGNNQPQHF. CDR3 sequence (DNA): TGTGCCAGCAGCTTAGTGTGGGGGAACAATCAGCCCCAGCATTTT.

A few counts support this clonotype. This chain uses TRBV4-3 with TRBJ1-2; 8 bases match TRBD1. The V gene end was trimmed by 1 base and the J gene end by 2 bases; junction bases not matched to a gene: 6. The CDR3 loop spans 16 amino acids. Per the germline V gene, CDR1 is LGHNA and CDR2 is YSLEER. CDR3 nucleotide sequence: TGCGCCAGCAGCCAAGCTCAGGGGGCGAACAACTATGGCTACACCTTC. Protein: CASSQAQGANNYGYTF.

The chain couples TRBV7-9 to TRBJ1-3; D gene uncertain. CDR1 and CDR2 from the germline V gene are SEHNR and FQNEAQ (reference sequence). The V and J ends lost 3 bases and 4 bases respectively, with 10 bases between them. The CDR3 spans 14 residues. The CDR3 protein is CASSFDVDGNTIYF. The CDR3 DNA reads TGTGCCAGCAGCTTCGATGTGGACGGAAACACCATATATTTT.

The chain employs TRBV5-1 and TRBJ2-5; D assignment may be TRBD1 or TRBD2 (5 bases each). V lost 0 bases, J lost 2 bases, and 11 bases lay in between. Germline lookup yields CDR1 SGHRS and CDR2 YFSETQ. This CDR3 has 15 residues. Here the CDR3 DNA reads TGCGCCAGCAGCTTGGGGGGGACGGTGCAAGAGACCCAGTACTTC. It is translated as CASSLGGTVQETQYF.

The CDR3 nucleotides read TGCAGTGCAACCAAGACAGTGGATGGCTACACCTTC. Protein sequence: CSATKTVDGYTF. The rearrangement links TRBV20-1 to TRBJ1-2; TRBD1 is a possible D gene (5 bases). V lost 6 bases and J 6 bases, leaving 14 bases between the germline ends. CDR3 length: 12 residues. In germline, CDR1 is DFQATT, CDR2 SNEGSKA (reference sequence).

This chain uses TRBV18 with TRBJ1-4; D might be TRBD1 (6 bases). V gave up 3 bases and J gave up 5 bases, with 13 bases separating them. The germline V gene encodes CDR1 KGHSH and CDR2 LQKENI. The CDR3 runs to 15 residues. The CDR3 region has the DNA TGTGCCAGCTCACCCGTGGCAGGGGAGAATGAAAAACTGTTTTTT. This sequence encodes CASSPVAGENEKLFF.

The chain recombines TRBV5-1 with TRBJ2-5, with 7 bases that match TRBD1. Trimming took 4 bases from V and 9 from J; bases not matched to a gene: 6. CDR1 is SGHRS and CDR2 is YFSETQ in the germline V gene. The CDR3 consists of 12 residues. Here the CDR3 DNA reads TGCGCCAGCAGCCAGACAGGGACGGCCCAGTACTTC. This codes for CASSQTGTAQYF.

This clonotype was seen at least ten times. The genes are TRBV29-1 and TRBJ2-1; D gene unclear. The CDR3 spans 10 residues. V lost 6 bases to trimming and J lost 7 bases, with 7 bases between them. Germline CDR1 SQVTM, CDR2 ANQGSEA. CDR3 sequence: CSVELNEQFF. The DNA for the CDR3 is TGCAGCGTGGAACTTAATGAGCAGTTCTTC.

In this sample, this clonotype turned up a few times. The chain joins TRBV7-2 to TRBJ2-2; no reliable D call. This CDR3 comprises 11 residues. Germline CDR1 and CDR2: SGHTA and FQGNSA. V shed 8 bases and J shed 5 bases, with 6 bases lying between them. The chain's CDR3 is CASEKTGELFF. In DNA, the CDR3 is TGTGCCAGCGAGAAGACCGGGGAGCTGTTTTTT. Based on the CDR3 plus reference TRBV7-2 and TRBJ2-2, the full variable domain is GAGVSQSPSNKVTEKGKDVELRCDPISGHTALYWYRQSLGQGLEFLIYFQGNSAPDKSGLPSDRFSAERTGGSVSTLTIQRTQQEDSAVYLCASEKTGELFFGEGSRLTVL.

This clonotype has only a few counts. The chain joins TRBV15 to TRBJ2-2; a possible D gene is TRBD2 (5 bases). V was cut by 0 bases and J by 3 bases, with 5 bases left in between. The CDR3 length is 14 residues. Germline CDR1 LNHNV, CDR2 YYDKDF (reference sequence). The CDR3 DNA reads TGTGCCACCAGCAGAGAGAGGGACACCGGGGAGCTGTTTTTT. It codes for CATSRERDTGELFF.

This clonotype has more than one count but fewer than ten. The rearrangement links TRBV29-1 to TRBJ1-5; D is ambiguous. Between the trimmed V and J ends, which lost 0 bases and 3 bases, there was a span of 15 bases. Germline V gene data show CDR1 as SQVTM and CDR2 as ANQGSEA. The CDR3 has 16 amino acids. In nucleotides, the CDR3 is TGCAGCGTTGAAGATAAGAGGCCAGACTTCAATCAGCCCCAGCATTTT. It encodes CSVEDKRPDFNQPQHF.

CDR3 protein: CASSDTGGLGEAFF. The CDR3 bases are TGCGCCAGCAGCGACACAGGGGGTCTGGGTGAAGCTTTCTTT. V and J are TRBV4-3 and TRBJ1-1; TRBD1 matches at 8 bases. This CDR3 is built from 14 residues. Germline lookup yields CDR1 LGHNA and CDR2 YSLEER. The V and J ends lost 5 bases and 7 bases, in that order; junction bases with no gene match: 9.

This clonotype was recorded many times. The chain's CDR3 is CASSQGTTNTEAFF. CDR3 sequence (DNA): TGTGCCAGCAGCCAAGGGACAACGAACACTGAAGCTTTCTTT. The rearrangement joins TRBV5-6 to TRBJ1-1, with D possibly being TRBD1 (6 bases). The CDR3 runs to 14 residues. Germline V CDR1 and CDR2: SGHDT, YYEEEE. Trimming left V 4 bases short and J 1 base short, with 11 bases between.

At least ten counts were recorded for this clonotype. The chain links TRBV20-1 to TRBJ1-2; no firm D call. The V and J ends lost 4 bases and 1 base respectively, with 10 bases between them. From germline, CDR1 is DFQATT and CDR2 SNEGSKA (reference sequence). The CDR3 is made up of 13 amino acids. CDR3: CSATVSFNYGYTF. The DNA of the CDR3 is TGCAGTGCTACAGTTTCCTTTAACTATGGCTACACCTTC.

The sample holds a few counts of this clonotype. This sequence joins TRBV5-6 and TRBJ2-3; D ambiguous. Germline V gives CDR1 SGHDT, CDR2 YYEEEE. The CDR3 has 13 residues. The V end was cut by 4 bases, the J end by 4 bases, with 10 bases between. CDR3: CASSLRPPDTQYF. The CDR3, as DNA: TGTGCCAGCAGCCTACGTCCGCCAGATACGCAGTATTTT.

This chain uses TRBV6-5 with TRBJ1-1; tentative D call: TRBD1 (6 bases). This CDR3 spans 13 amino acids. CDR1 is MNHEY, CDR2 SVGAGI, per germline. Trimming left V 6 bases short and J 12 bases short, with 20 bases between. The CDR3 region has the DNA TGTGCCAGCAGGTCGGGACACCCCCTGGTTACTTTCTTT. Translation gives CASRSGHPLVTFF.